This passage covers 18 T cell receptor beta chains from one sample sequenced in a study of blood T cells in healthy people across ages (dated by TCRdb to 2013 to 2016). Library preparation was by 5' RACE. Sequenced on an Illumina HiSeq 2500. The second PCR ran for about 6 to 12 cycles and used a J-beta primer mix along with a sample-barcoded 5' primer. Starting from the raw public reads, TCRdb applied fastp trimming at Q25, assembled clones with MiXCR and retained in-frame beta chains. Entries are consolidated by CDR3 protein sequence, retaining the most common genes and DNA. Counted in this sample were 1.5 million to 2 million distinct CDR3 sequences; 28% of them appeared once. In total, the top ten clones hold 6.5% to 8.5% of the sample. The specimen sequenced was blood. The receptors were sampled from a woman aged 25 to 45 in good health.

This clonotype occurred a few times. The chain employs TRBV7-9 and TRBJ1-3; D not certain. Germline-derived CDR1 and CDR2 are SEHNR and FQNEAQ (reference sequence). This CDR3 is 14 amino acids long. The V gene lost 0 bases and the J gene lost 2 bases, with 5 bases spanning the gap. DNA of the CDR3: TGTGCCAGCAGCTTAGCGGGGACTGGAAACACCATATATTTT. Translated, it gives CASSLAGTGNTIYF. The whole variable domain, filled in from reference TRBV7-9 and TRBJ1-3, reads DTGVSQNPRHKITKRGQNVTFRCDPISEHNRLYWYRQTLGQGPEFLTYFQNEAQLEKSRLLSDRFSAERPKGSFSTLEIQRTEQGDSAMYLCASSLAGTGNTIYFGEGSWLTVV.

V is TRBV5-1 and J is TRBJ1-1; a weak D match, TRBD1 (6 bases). Germline CDR1 reads SGHRS; CDR2 reads YFSETQ. V lost 0 bases and J 1 base, leaving 16 bases between the germline ends. The CDR3 spans 17 residues. CDR3 amino acids: CASSLAGRRTENTEAFF. CDR3 DNA sequence: TGCGCCAGCAGCTTGGCGGGACGGAGGACAGAGAACACTGAAGCTTTCTTT.

The rearrangement links TRBV7-2 to TRBJ1-1; possibly TRBD1 for D (6 bases). The CDR3 contains 13 residues. The germline V gene has CDR1 SGHTA and CDR2 FQGNSA. Trimming left V 7 bases short and J 1 base short, with 10 bases between. The CDR3 loop reads CTSKQQGNTEAFF. DNA of the CDR3: TGTACCAGCAAACAACAGGGGAACACTGAAGCTTTCTTT.

This clonotype has ten or more counts. This rearrangement joins TRBV24-1 to TRBJ2-1, with D possibly called TRBD1 or TRBD2 (5 bases each). The CDR3 extends over 14 amino acids. The germline V gene encodes CDR1 KGHDR and CDR2 SFDVKD. Trimming shortened V by 0 bases and J by 6 bases, and 8 bases separated the two germline ends. For the CDR3, the DNA is TGTGCCACCAGTGATTTGGGGGGTGCCAATGAGCAGTTCTTC. Residues: CATSDLGGANEQFF.

As to this clonotype: A much larger clone differs from this one at a single base, so this may be a read error. This sequence joins TRBV5-6 and TRBJ2-5; D uncertain. V was trimmed by 2 bases and J by 11 bases, leaving 19 bases between them. There are 14 residues in the CDR3. Germline V gene lookup returns CDR1 SGHDT and CDR2 YYEEEE. The DNA for the CDR3 is TGTGCCAGCAGCTTATCGGAAACCTACAATGAGCAGTACTTC. Its translation is CASSLSETYNEQYF.

This sequence joins TRBV5-1 and TRBJ1-2; 7 bases fit TRBD1. CDR1 is SGHRS, CDR2 YFSETQ, per germline. The CDR3 loop spans 14 amino acids. J was trimmed by 6 bases and V by 1 base; bases with no gene match: 6. The CDR3 loop is CASSLTQGENGYTF. The CDR3 coding sequence is TGCGCCAGCAGCTTGACCCAGGGGGAAAATGGCTACACCTTC.

Note on this clonotype: The junction and the germline gene differ at one end; a read error may be behind it. The rearrangement uses TRBV7-6 and TRBJ1-2; D is uncertain. Germline V CDR1 and CDR2: SGHVS, FNYEAQ. This CDR3 contains 15 residues. CDR3: CAGSYALGGDYGYTF. CDR3 nucleotides: TGTGCCGGCAGCTACGCCTTAGGAGGAGACTATGGCTACACCTTC.

This clonotype was recorded a few times. V usage is TRBV6-6 and J usage is TRBJ2-1; TRBD2 agrees at 9 bases. Germline lookup yields CDR1 MNHNY and CDR2 SVGAGI (reference sequence). Trimming at V came to 4 bases and at J to 5 bases, leaving 9 bases not matched to a gene. The CDR3 consists of 16 residues. The CDR3 is CASSSSGAGGHNEQFF. The CDR3 bases are TGTGCCAGCAGTTCGTCTGGAGCGGGGGGACACAATGAGCAGTTCTTC.

J is TRBJ2-7 and V is TRBV7-9, with D perhaps TRBD1 (5 bases). This CDR3 comprises 15 residues. Looked up from germline, CDR1 is SEHNR and CDR2 is FQNEAQ (reference sequence). V shed 1 base and J shed 7 bases, with 17 bases lying between them. Written as DNA, the CDR3 is TGTGCCAGCAGCTTAGGCCGCGGATCCCAGGGAGAGCAGTACTTC. It yields the protein CASSLGRGSQGEQYF.

A few counts support this clonotype. The gene calls are TRBV4-1 and TRBJ2-5; D is unresolved. Germline V CDR1 and CDR2: MGHRA, YSYEKL. V lost 0 bases, J lost 4 bases, and 12 bases lay in between. The CDR3 spans 15 residues. This chain's CDR3 is CASSQDVQEGETQYF. In DNA form, the CDR3 reads TGCGCCAGCAGCCAAGACGTGCAGGAAGGAGAGACCCAGTACTTC.

This clonotype was observed many times. The rearrangement links TRBV7-9 to TRBJ2-5, with D maybe TRBD2 (6 bases). Trimming left V 7 bases short and J 5 bases short, with 20 bases between. The CDR3 consists of 15 residues. CDR1 SEHNR and CDR2 FQNEAQ come from the germline V gene (reference sequence). The CDR3 reads CASTLGSSGGETQYF. The CDR3 DNA reads TGTGCCAGCACCCTGGGTAGTAGCGGAGGGGAGACCCAGTACTTC.

This clonotype was seen more than once but under ten times. A read error may produce the germline difference seen at one junction end. The chain is built from TRBV15 and TRBJ2-4, with TRBD2 matching 15 bases. The CDR3 runs 16 residues. Looked up from germline, CDR1 is LNHNV and CDR2 is YYDKDF (reference sequence). The CDR3 coding sequence is TGTGCCACCAGGCTGGGACTAGCGGGGGGCCAAAACATTCAGGACTTC. This encodes CATRLGLAGGQNIQDF. The full variable domain, its missing parts supplied by reference TRBV15 and TRBJ2-4, is DAMVIQNPRYQVTQFGKPVTLSCSQTLNHNVMYWYQQKSSQAPKLLFHYYDKDFNNEADTPDNFQSRRPNTSFCFLDIRSPGLGDTAMYLCATRLGLAGGQNIQDFGAGTRLSVL.

V and J are TRBV12-3 or TRBV12-4 and TRBJ2-7; TRBD2 is a possible D gene (6 bases). V lost 2 bases and J lost 10, with 18 bases in between. This CDR3 has 14 residues. The CDR3 DNA reads as TGTGCCAGCAGTTTAAGTGACGTTCCGGGGGTTCAGTACTTC. Translation gives CASSLSDVPGVQYF.

The chain joins TRBV6-5 to TRBJ1-6, with a possible D match to TRBD1 (6 bases). V was shortened by 6 bases and J by 9 bases, with 15 bases between the two germline ends. Germline values: CDR1 MNHEY, CDR2 SVGAGI. The CDR3 runs 14 residues. The CDR3 region is CASRLDRPPSPLHF. In nucleotides, the CDR3 is TGTGCCAGCAGACTCGACAGGCCCCCTTCACCCCTCCACTTT.

A few counts support this clonotype. CDR3 nucleotide sequence: TGTGCCAGCAGTGACCGGGGAACTAATGAAAAACTGTTTTTT. This sequence encodes CASSDRGTNEKLFF. The gene calls are TRBV25-1 and TRBJ1-4; D is undetermined. Germline V gene sequence: CDR1 MGHDK, CDR2 SYGVNS. V was clipped by 3 bases and J by 1 base, with 6 bases between them. This CDR3 has 14 residues.

The chain recombines TRBV5-6 with TRBJ1-5; D uncertain. Trimming took 5 bases from V and 4 from J, leaving 10 bases between them. This CDR3 region has 13 residues. The germline gives CDR1 SGHDT, CDR2 YYEEEE. The CDR3 DNA reads TGTGCCAGCAGTCATGACACGAATCAGCCCCAGCATTTT. This codes for CASSHDTNQPQHF.

The chain combines TRBV29-1 with TRBJ2-1; TRBD2 agrees at 9 bases. The V gene's germline CDR1 is SQVTM and CDR2 ANQGSEA. V shed 7 bases, J shed 5 bases, and the junction held 9 bases outside the gene matches. The CDR3 extends over 14 amino acids. The CDR3 nucleotides are TGCAGCGGGGTTAGACTAGCGGTGAACAATGAGCAGTTCTTC. Its translation: CSGVRLAVNNEQFF.

Points on this clonotype: This may be a read error: a much more frequent sequence differs by one nucleotide. This chain connects TRBV3-1 to TRBJ2-7, with TRBD1 identical over 10 bases. The trim removed 5 bases at V and 5 bases at J, leaving 6 bases unmatched. Per germline, CDR1 LGHDT and CDR2 YNNKEL (reference sequence). The CDR3 sequence is 14 residues long. CDR3 sequence reads: CASSDRGLGDEQYF. DNA of the CDR3: TGTGCCAGCAGCGACAGGGGGCTGGGCGACGAGCAGTACTTC.